These 19 T cell receptor beta chains share one sample of origin, sequenced in a study of T cell changes during pregnancy in multiple sclerosis (dated by TCRdb to about 2019). Library construction relied on the immunoSEQ multiplex PCR assay. What TCRdb holds here is the immuneACCESS table cut down to in-frame rearrangements. Part of the clones is not present; checked against another copy, under half of the missing clones reflect an unresolved V gene, and the others are unexplained. The sample table lists 79,000 or so clones, around 90% of them with a count of one. 0.2% to 0.25% of the sample rests with the top ten. Sample: CD4+ T cells from peripheral blood mononuclear cells, taken before pregnancy. The receptors stem from a female donor with multiple sclerosis, enrolled in a pregnancy study.

Notes on this clone: This specimen includes other DNA sequences encoding the same CDR3. This rearrangement joins TRBV6-5 to TRBJ1-1; no reliable D call. The ends were cut back, 0 bases at V and 1 base at J, with 6 bases in the middle. CDR3 length: 14 amino acids. Per germline, CDR1 MNHEY and CDR2 SVGAGI. The CDR3 DNA follows: TGTGCCAGCAGTTACTCGGCGGGGAACACTGAAGCTTTCTTT. The encoded protein is CASSYSAGNTEAFF.

The chain employs TRBV7-9 and TRBJ2-1, with 8 bases lining up with TRBD1. Germline lookup yields CDR1 SEHNR and CDR2 FQNEAQ (reference sequence). This CDR3 has 15 amino acids. V shed 8 bases and J 4 bases; nucleotides not matched to a gene: 10. CDR3: CASGIDRGRYNEQFF. CDR3 nucleotides: TGTGCCAGCGGGATAGACAGGGGCCGGTACAATGAGCAGTTCTTC.

The CDR3 protein is CASSIRTASNSPLHF. The CDR3, as DNA: TGTGCCAGCAGTATAAGGACAGCGTCAAATTCACCCCTCCACTTT. The chain couples TRBV27 to TRBJ1-6, with D tentatively TRBD1 (6 bases). This CDR3 has 15 amino acids. Germline lookup yields CDR1 MNHEY and CDR2 SMNVEV (reference sequence). The V gene lost 5 bases and the J gene lost 7 bases, with 15 bases spanning the gap.

The gene calls are TRBV2 and TRBJ2-1, with D perhaps TRBD2 (5 bases). Germline V CDR1 and CDR2: SNHLY, FYNNEI. This CDR3 is 14 amino acids long. V was pared by 7 bases and J by 4 bases, with 14 bases between. CDR3 sequence reads: CASNIALQYNEQFF. CDR3 nucleotide sequence: TGTGCCAGCAATATAGCGCTACAATACAATGAGCAGTTCTTC.

V and J are TRBV5-4 and TRBJ2-3, with unresolved D. The CDR3 extends over 16 amino acids. Trimming took 3 bases from V and 0 from J, leaving 14 bases between them. Looked up from germline, CDR1 is SGHNT and CDR2 is YYREEE (reference sequence). This chain's CDR3 is CASSSPLTPSTDTQYF. The CDR3 DNA reads TGTGCCAGCAGCTCACCTTTGACACCCAGCACAGATACGCAGTATTTT.

CDR3 protein: CASSLFGIGLAGTEQFF. CDR3 bases: TGTGCCAGCAGTTTATTTGGGATCGGGCTAGCGGGAACTGAGCAGTTCTTC. The chain is built from TRBV27 and TRBJ2-1; TRBD2 matches 9 bases. V lost 1 base and J lost 9; bases outside the gene matches: 13. Germline V gene lookup returns CDR1 MNHEY and CDR2 SMNVEV (reference sequence). This CDR3 is built from 17 residues.

The chain combines TRBV19 with TRBJ1-5, with a tentative D call TRBD1 (6 bases). The germline V gene has CDR1 LNHDA and CDR2 SQIVND (reference sequence). Trimming stripped 3 bases from V and 5 bases from J, with 14 bases between. The CDR3 has 15 residues. CDR3 loop: CASSIVGTLYQPQHF. The CDR3 region has the DNA TGTGCCAGTAGTATCGTAGGGACACTTTATCAGCCCCAGCATTTT.

This chain links TRBV28 with TRBJ1-5; D gene uncertain. Trimming took 6 bases from V and 11 from J, leaving 11 bases between them. The V gene's germline CDR1 is MDHEN and CDR2 SYDVKM. The CDR3 totals 11 residues. DNA of the CDR3: TGTGCCAGCAGCCCCTCGGAGTCCCAGCATTTT. Its translation is CASSPSESQHF.

The V gene is TRBV20-1, the J gene TRBJ2-7; D is unresolved. The V end lost 0 bases, the J end lost 2 bases, and 2 bases lay between the germline ends. The CDR3 totals 11 residues. Per the germline V gene, CDR1 is DFQATT and CDR2 is SNEGSKA (reference sequence). The DNA for the CDR3 is TGCAGTGCTAGAGATACCTACGAGCAGTACTTC. It specifies CSARDTYEQYF.

In this sample, this clone turned up a few times. V gene TRBV9 combines with J gene TRBJ1-2; D not certain. There are 13 residues in the CDR3. V was trimmed by 0 bases and J by 7 bases, leaving 10 bases between them. The germline gives CDR1 SGDLS, CDR2 YYNGEE. The CDR3, as DNA: TGTGCCAGCAGCGTAGGGGCGGACTCTGGCTACACCTTC. Translating gives CASSVGADSGYTF.

The V and J genes are TRBV18 and TRBJ2-5, with D possibly TRBD2 on 5 matching bases. This CDR3 comprises 13 residues. Germline CDR1 and CDR2: KGHSH and LQKENI. V gave up 3 bases and J gave up 2 bases, with 7 bases separating them. CDR3 sequence reads: CASSPRGQETQYF. The CDR3 coding sequence is TGTGCCAGCTCACCTCGGGGTCAAGAGACCCAGTACTTC.

The V gene is TRBV30, the J gene TRBJ1-6, with D possibly TRBD1 on 5 matching bases. This CDR3 has 13 amino acids. V lost 3 bases and J 9 bases, leaving 12 bases between the germline ends. The germline CDR1 and CDR2 sequences are GTSNPN and SVGIG (reference sequence). The CDR3 spells CAWRARVGSPLHF. For the CDR3, the DNA is TGTGCCTGGAGGGCCAGGGTGGGTTCACCCCTCCACTTT.

This clone appeared a single time. The V and J genes are TRBV9 and TRBJ2-1, with 8 nucleotides matching TRBD2. The germline CDR1 and CDR2 sequences are SGDLS and YYNGEE. V trimming: 2 bases; J trimming: 4 bases; junction bases outside the gene matches: 5. The CDR3 is made up of 15 amino acids. CDR3 nucleotides: TGTGCCAGCAGCGTCCGGGAGGGAGCTTACAATGAGCAGTTCTTC. Its translation: CASSVREGAYNEQFF. The full variable domain, completed using reference TRBV9 and TRBJ2-1, is DSGVTQTPKHLITATGQRVTLRCSPRSGDLSVYWYQQSLDQGLQFLIQYYNGEERAKGNILERFSAQQFPDLHSELNLSSLELGDSALYFCASSVREGAYNEQFFGPGTRLTVL.

The V call is TRBV12-5, the J call TRBJ1-2, with D possibly TRBD1 on 6 matching bases. CDR3 size: 14 residues. Trimming cost V 2 bases and J 4 bases, with 11 bases left between them. Germline assignment: CDR1 LGHNT and CDR2 FRNRAP. The CDR3: CASGLSTGIYGYTF. CDR3 DNA: TGTGCTAGTGGTTTGTCTACAGGGATCTATGGCTACACCTTC. The full variable domain, completed using reference TRBV12-5 and TRBJ1-2, is DARVTQTPRHKVTEMGQEVTMRCQPILGHNTVFWYRQTMMQGLELLAYFRNRAPLDDSGMPKDRFSAEMPDATLATLKIQPSEPRDSAVYFCASGLSTGIYGYTFGSGTRLTVV.

The chain joins TRBV10-2 to TRBJ1-5; TRBD1 matches at 9 bases. This CDR3 contains 14 residues. Trimming took 7 bases from V and 4 from J; bases not matched to a gene: 5. From germline, CDR1 is WSHSY and CDR2 SAAADI. DNA for the CDR3: TGCGCCAGCACCCGGGACAGGGTAAATCAGCCCCAGCATTTT. This translates into CASTRDRVNQPQHF.

V usage is TRBV19 and J usage is TRBJ2-3; 9 bases map to TRBD1. The CDR3 is 17 amino acids. CDR1 is LNHDA, CDR2 SQIVND, per germline (reference sequence). J lost 3 bases, V lost 0 bases, and 7 bases had no gene match. The CDR3 DNA sequence: TGTGCCAGTAGTATAGACTCAGCCGGGACAGGGACAGATACGCAGTATTTT. This encodes CASSIDSAGTGTDTQYF.

The chain uses TRBV30 and TRBJ1-3; possibly TRBD1 for D (5 bases). Germline CDR1 GTSNPN, CDR2 SVGIG (reference sequence). V was pared by 0 bases and J by 2 bases, with 8 bases between. The CDR3 loop spans 14 amino acids. The CDR3 DNA is TGTGCCTGGAGTGTGGGGGGGACTGGAAACACCATATATTTT. The encoded protein is CAWSVGGTGNTIYF.

This rearrangement joins TRBV27 to TRBJ2-7, with D maybe TRBD2 (7 bases). The V end lost 3 bases, the J end lost 2 bases, and 14 bases lay between the germline ends. Per germline, CDR1 MNHEY and CDR2 SMNVEV (reference sequence). The CDR3 sequence is 15 residues long. The CDR3 DNA reads TGTGCCAGCAGTTTCTCGGGGGGCGTAACCTACGAGCAGTACTTC. It translates to CASSFSGGVTYEQYF.

This rearrangement joins TRBV7-9 to TRBJ2-3, with 14 bases fitting TRBD2. Germline V gene lookup returns CDR1 SEHNR and CDR2 FQNEAQ (reference sequence). The CDR3 extends over 18 amino acids. Unmatched junction bases numbered 6, after V lost 2 bases and J lost 2 bases. The DNA for the CDR3 is TGTGCCAGCAGCTTATGGGGACTAGCGGGAGCCCTCACAGATACGCAGTATTTT. This encodes CASSLWGLAGALTDTQYF.